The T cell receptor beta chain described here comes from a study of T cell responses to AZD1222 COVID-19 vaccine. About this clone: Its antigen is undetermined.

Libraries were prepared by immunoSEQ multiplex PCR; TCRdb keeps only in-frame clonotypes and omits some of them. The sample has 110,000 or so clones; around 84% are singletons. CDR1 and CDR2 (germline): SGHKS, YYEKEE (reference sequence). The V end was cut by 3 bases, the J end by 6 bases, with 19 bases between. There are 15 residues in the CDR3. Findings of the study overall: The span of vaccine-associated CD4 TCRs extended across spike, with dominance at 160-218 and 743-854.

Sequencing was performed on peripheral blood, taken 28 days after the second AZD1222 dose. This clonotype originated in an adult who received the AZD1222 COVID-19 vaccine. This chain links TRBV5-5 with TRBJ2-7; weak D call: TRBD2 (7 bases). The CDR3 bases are TGTGCCAGCAGCTCCGCATATGTGGGGGGGCGCGAGCAGTACTTC. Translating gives CASSSAYVGGREQYF.